This entry features one T cell receptor beta chain sequence. What antigen it recognizes has not been identified. No base qualities exist here, and no much larger clone lies one base off it. Relative to germline, V is 0 bases shorter and J is 5 bases shorter, with 15 bases between their ends. CDR1 and CDR2 are read off the germline V gene as SGHRS and YFSETQ. From its cysteine to its phenylalanine, the CDR3 spans 16 amino acids. Of all the DNA, just the CDR3 is kept, 48 bases in frame from base 1. The Qiagen DNeasy kit was used to extract genomic DNA both from unsorted PBMCs and from the negatively selected CD4+ and CD8+ fractions. TCR beta CDR3 regions were subjected to amplification by immunoSEQ multiplex PCR with primers that anneal to V and J segments. Amplification bias was minimized using a synthetic immune receptor repertoire, and residual bias was removed computationally after sequencing. The original methods were these. Custom Python scripts were used to quantify repertoire diversity as the Shannon entropy index. The unsorted, CD4+ and CD8+ repertoires were each analyzed separately, with the exception of combined analyses, where CD4+ and CD8+ sequences were merged in silico. A clone counted as expanded when the clone's frequency after treatment rose at least 2-fold relative to C1D1, and clones undetected at baseline were given a pseudocount of 0.5. Singleton clones were defined as clones with 0 or 1 copy at C1D1, and non-singleton clones were defined as clones with 2 or more copies. Clones expanded in unsorted samples were annotated as CD4+, CD8+ or unknown by matching protein sequences in sorted samples from the same patient. Diversity changes from C1D1 to C4D1 were tested in paired samples using Wilcoxon tests. TCRdb holds this immuneACCESS table with in-frame rearrangements only. Some clones are missing; in checked studies, unresolved V genes explain under half, and the rest has no known cause. The V and J calls and clone size were taken over from that table, and D and trimming were inferred from the DNA. The sample data list around 40,000 clones, and around 78% of these were observed just once. The biggest ten clones account for 13% of the sample.

The time point label for this specimen denotes: cycle 1 day 1 (C1D1), immediately before nivolumab initiation. Every trial patient had relapsed following autologous stem cell transplantation, and prior brentuximab vedotin exposure was what differed among cohorts A, B and C. A total of 56 patients with relapsed/refractory classical Hodgkin lymphoma made up the trial cohort, and each patient's best overall response was complete response, partial response or progressive disease. In the multi-cohort phase II CheckMate 205 trial, trial patients received single-agent nivolumab. An independent review committee assessed best overall response using the 2007 International Working Group response criteria. PBMCs from the trial were collected at three points: immediately before nivolumab initiation (C1D1), and during therapy at cycle 2 day 1 and cycle 4 day 1. Peripheral blood was collected in 8 mL Vacutainer Cell Preparation Tubes, from which PBMCs were isolated by centrifugation and then cryopreserved.

This sample stems from a study of PD-1 blockade in classical Hodgkin lymphoma (dated by TCRdb to the early 2020s). Turning to the overall study: Nivolumab dosing was 3 mg/kg intravenously every 2 weeks, continuing until either disease progression or unacceptable toxicity. The study used CyTOF and TCR beta sequencing to define a peripheral blood immune signature of response to PD-1 blockade in classical Hodgkin lymphoma.

What the research found in general, with its limitations: The study covered only a single clinical trial cohort, and the causes of the repertoire differences, possibly disease activity or prior therapy, were still not defined. A significant rise by C4D1 was seen in CD4+ but not CD8+ TCR diversity (p=0.0027 vs p=0.16), with the rise being most apparent in complete responders (p=0.02). Patients starting nivolumab less than 1 year after ASCT had lower diversity and were excluded from later analyses to avoid confounding by immune reconstitution. Among trial patients, those achieving complete response had baseline diversity similar to that of newly diagnosed patients, while diversity was significantly lower in partial responders and progressors. Baseline TCR diversity was reported to be lower in newly diagnosed patients than in healthy donors and to be lower still in relapsed/refractory patients.

The sequencing here drew on peripheral blood mononuclear cells (PBMCs), taken at baseline. This sequence uses TRBV5-1 and TRBJ2-1; no D gene is confidently identified. The receptor's source is a human donor with classical Hodgkin lymphoma. The bases read TGCGCCAGCAGCTTGGCCAACAGCTTGGTGGACAATGAGCAGTTCTTC. This yields the protein CASSLANSLVDNEQFF.